This T cell receptor beta chain stems from a study of PD-L1 blockade in urothelial cancer. Across the whole study: Patients with male sex and bladder-origin urothelial cancer accounted for most of the roughly 30 enrolled.

Templates that were synthetic TCR analogs were spiked into each PCR. Clones were read by immunoSEQ multiplex PCR, and TCRdb kept only the in-frame ones, dropping some. This table has tens of thousands of clones, roughly 90% appearing once. The junction had 3 bases not matched to a gene; V was cut back by 5 bases and J by 5 bases. The CDR3 is 14 residues long. Germline V gene data show CDR1 as SGHTA and CDR2 as FQGTGA. Time point in this sample: pretreatment peripheral blood. Sequences were derived from PBMCs, sampled around atezolizumab (anti-PD-L1) treatment. The rearrangement uses TRBV7-3 and TRBJ2-3; 11 bases line up with TRBD2. This sequence was found in a man between 65 and 79 years old with urothelial cancer. The CDR3 loop reads CASSTSGSVDTQYF. CDR3 nucleotide sequence: TGTGCCAGCAGCACTAGCGGGAGCGTAGATACGCAGTATTTT.